The 20 T cell receptor beta chains listed next were all sequenced from one sample in a study of CD4+ T cells in melanoma. Clones were sequenced by immunoSEQ multiplex PCR, and TCRdb holds only the in-frame ones, with some missing. The sample has approximately 20,000 clones; around four fifths are singletons. Receptors originate from a human donor with melanoma.

V gene TRBV5-4 combines with J gene TRBJ2-3, with 9 bases that match TRBD2. V lost 6 bases to trimming and J lost 5 bases; unmatched junction nucleotides: 10. CDR1 and CDR2 (germline): SGHNT, YYREEE (reference sequence). The CDR3 consists of 15 residues. The CDR3, as DNA: TGTGCCAGCACAGGCGGGGGGGCCGTCGGAGATACGCAGTATTTT. Its protein is CASTGGGAVGDTQYF.

The chain joins TRBV12-5 to TRBJ2-2, with 9 bases aligning to TRBD2. This CDR3 contains 15 residues. The ends lost 3 bases at V and 4 bases at J; junction bases unmatched: 3. Germline loops: CDR1 LGHNT, CDR2 FRNRAP. CDR3 sequence: CASGLELAGTGELFF. CDR3 coding DNA: TGTGCTAGTGGTTTAGAACTAGCGGGCACCGGGGAGCTGTTTTTT. The whole variable domain, filled in from reference TRBV12-5 and TRBJ2-2, reads DARVTQTPRHKVTEMGQEVTMRCQPILGHNTVFWYRQTMMQGLELLAYFRNRAPLDDSGMPKDRFSAEMPDATLATLKIQPSEPRDSAVYFCASGLELAGTGELFFGEGSRLTVL.

The chain combines TRBV2 with TRBJ2-3; a possible D gene is TRBD1 (5 bases). V was trimmed by 2 bases and J by 10 bases, leaving 13 bases between them. The CDR3 length is 13 residues. Germline V gives CDR1 SNHLY, CDR2 FYNNEI. The CDR3 spells CASSENGQGAQYF. In DNA, the CDR3 is TGTGCCAGCAGTGAAAACGGTCAGGGCGCGCAGTATTTT.

V and J are TRBV29-1 and TRBJ2-5; the match to TRBD1 covers 9 bases. Germline-derived CDR1 and CDR2 are SQVTM and ANQGSEA. V shed 6 bases, J shed 4 bases, and the junction held 9 bases outside the gene matches. The CDR3 covers 14 residues. Here the CDR3 reads CSVVDRGVGETQYF. The CDR3 DNA sequence: TGCAGCGTGGTAGACAGGGGGGTGGGAGAGACCCAGTACTTC.

In this sample, this clone is medium-sized. The chain combines TRBV27 with TRBJ2-6, with TRBD2 as a possible D gene (5 bases). The germline V gene has CDR1 MNHEY and CDR2 SMNVEV (reference sequence). The length of the CDR3 is 16 residues. V dropped 3 bases and J dropped 4 bases, with 13 bases sitting between them. CDR3 residues: CASSLRARRGANVLTF. DNA for the CDR3: TGTGCCAGCAGTTTGCGGGCACGAAGAGGGGCCAACGTCCTGACTTTC.

V gene TRBV27 combines with J gene TRBJ2-5; no clear D gene. V shed 6 bases and J shed 5 bases, with 13 bases lying between them. Germline V gene sequence: CDR1 MNHEY, CDR2 SMNVEV (reference sequence). The CDR3 length is 13 residues. As DNA, the CDR3 is TGTGCCAGCAGAGAGTGGTTAGGCGAGACCCAGTACTTC. This codes for CASREWLGETQYF.

The chain joins TRBV7-9 to TRBJ2-1; D is perhaps TRBD1 (6 bases). The CDR3 covers 14 residues. V dropped 5 bases and J dropped 8 bases, with 16 bases sitting between them. Germline lookup yields CDR1 SEHNR and CDR2 FQNEAQ (reference sequence). This chain's CDR3 is CASSERQDIDEQFF. CDR3 DNA: TGTGCCAGCAGCGAGAGACAGGATATCGATGAGCAGTTCTTC.

This chain joins TRBV9 and TRBJ1-6; 10 nucleotides align to TRBD1. Germline CDR1 is SGDLS and CDR2 is YYNGEE. The CDR3 extends over 14 amino acids. J lost 6 bases, V lost 6 bases, and 3 bases had no gene match. This CDR3 is CASTRDRGNSPLHF. The CDR3 DNA reads as TGTGCCAGCACCCGGGACAGGGGTAATTCACCCCTCCACTTT.

The V and J genes are TRBV11-2 and TRBJ2-5, with 13 positions matching TRBD2. Germline loops: CDR1 SGHAT, CDR2 FQNNGV. This CDR3 is built from 17 residues. With V trimmed by 0 bases and J by 5 bases, 6 bases remained unmatched. CDR3: CASSLDQLAGGLETQYF. CDR3 DNA sequence: TGTGCCAGCAGCTTAGACCAACTAGCGGGGGGGCTTGAGACCCAGTACTTC. Together with reference TRBV11-2 and TRBJ2-5, the CDR3 gives the full variable domain: EAGVAQSPRYKIIEKRQSVAFWCNPISGHATLYWYQQILGQGPKLLIQFQNNGVVDDSQLPKDRFSAERLKGVDSTLKIQPAKLEDSAVYLCASSLDQLAGGLETQYFGPGTRLLVL.

The V call is TRBV5-1, the J call TRBJ2-2, with TRBD2 identical over 11 bases. CDR1 is SGHRS and CDR2 is YFSETQ in the germline V gene. CDR3 size: 15 residues. V was clipped by 4 bases and J by 6 bases; unmatched bases: 5. CDR3 region: CASSSTSGGSGELFF. CDR3 DNA: TGCGCCAGCAGCAGCACTAGCGGGGGATCCGGGGAGCTGTTTTTT.

The rearrangement uses TRBV5-1 and TRBJ2-6, with D possibly being TRBD1 (5 bases). The germline V gene encodes CDR1 SGHRS and CDR2 YFSETQ. The CDR3 consists of 20 residues. Trimming cost V 1 base and J 1 base, with 21 bases left between them. The CDR3 DNA reads TGCGCCAGCAGCTTGTTTTCGTCAAGGGGTAGAGAGTCTGGGGCCAACGTCCTGACTTTC. Its translation: CASSLFSSRGRESGANVLTF.

V is TRBV10-2 and J is TRBJ2-2; no firm D call. The CDR3 extends over 11 amino acids. CDR1 is WSHSY, CDR2 SAAADI, per germline. The V end was cut by 6 bases, the J end by 6 bases, with 5 bases between. The CDR3 loop reads CASSHSGELFF. The DNA for the CDR3 is TGCGCCAGCAGCCACTCCGGGGAGCTGTTTTTT.

The chain couples TRBV4-1 to TRBJ2-4, with 11 bases identical to TRBD2. This CDR3 has 20 amino acids. Germline CDR1 is MGHRA and CDR2 is YSYEKL. With V trimmed by 0 bases and J by 0 bases, 10 bases remained unmatched. The CDR3 DNA sequence: TGCGCCAGCAGCCAAGATGTGACTAGCGGGGTACTCATAGCCAAAAACATTCAGTACTTC. Encoded protein: CASSQDVTSGVLIAKNIQYF.

The CDR3 region has the DNA TGCGCCAGCAGCTTGTGGGCAGGGGAGGCCTACGAGCAGTACTTC. The encoded protein is CASSLWAGEAYEQYF. The rearrangement joins TRBV5-1 to TRBJ2-7; possibly TRBD1 or TRBD2 for D (6 bases each). Germline loops: CDR1 SGHRS, CDR2 YFSETQ. Trimming pared 1 base from V and 2 bases from J, leaving 13 bases between. This CDR3 is built from 15 residues.

V and J are TRBV5-1 and TRBJ2-2; the D gene is possibly TRBD1 (6 bases). The germline CDR1 and CDR2 sequences are SGHRS and YFSETQ. The V end was cut by 4 bases, the J end by 1 base, with 8 bases between. CDR3 length: 14 residues. The CDR3 sequence is CASSPGQNTGELFF. CDR3 DNA: TGCGCCAGCAGCCCGGGACAGAACACCGGGGAGCTGTTTTTT.

This clone has only one observation. V is TRBV18 and J is TRBJ2-7; D gene uncertain. V was shortened by 2 bases and J by 2 bases, with 7 bases between the two germline ends. This CDR3 region has 13 residues. Germline CDR1 reads KGHSH; CDR2 reads LQKENI. CDR3 protein: CASSPRAPYEQYF. In DNA form, the CDR3 reads TGTGCCAGCTCACCAAGGGCCCCCTACGAGCAGTACTTC.

This chain joins TRBV4-2 and TRBJ2-7; D gene uncertain. V dropped 0 bases and J dropped 4 bases, with 4 bases sitting between them. CDR3 length equals 12 residues. Germline CDR1 LGHNA, CDR2 YNFKEQ. The CDR3 bases are TGTGCCAGCAGCCAAGAAGGGTACGAGCAGTACTTC. Encoded protein: CASSQEGYEQYF.

The chain has TRBV5-1 and TRBJ2-7; 15 bases are a match to TRBD2. Germline CDR1 SGHRS, CDR2 YFSETQ. The CDR3 covers 18 residues. V shed 4 bases and J 2 bases; nucleotides not matched to a gene: 10. CDR3: CASSTRTSGGAGPYEQYF. In DNA form, the CDR3 reads TGCGCCAGCAGCACAAGGACTAGCGGGGGGGCCGGCCCCTACGAGCAGTACTTC.

In this sample, this clone turned up a few times. This sequence joins TRBV11-2 and TRBJ2-5; 7 nucleotides match TRBD1. Trimming cost V 5 bases and J 3 bases; bases outside gene matches: 3. The CDR3 loop spans 13 amino acids. CDR1 and CDR2 from the germline V gene are SGHAT and FQNNGV. CDR3 sequence (DNA): TGTGCCAGCAGCCCGACAGGGAAAGAGACCCAGTACTTC. Translating gives CASSPTGKETQYF.

Here the CDR3 reads CASSYAQGPREGANVLTF. The CDR3 DNA reads as TGCGCCAGCAGCTACGCACAGGGCCCCAGGGAGGGGGCCAACGTCCTGACTTTC. The chain uses TRBV5-1 and TRBJ2-6; a possible D gene is TRBD1 (6 bases). The CDR3 is 18 residues long. The germline gives CDR1 SGHRS, CDR2 YFSETQ. Trimming cost V 3 bases and J 4 bases, with 20 bases left between them.